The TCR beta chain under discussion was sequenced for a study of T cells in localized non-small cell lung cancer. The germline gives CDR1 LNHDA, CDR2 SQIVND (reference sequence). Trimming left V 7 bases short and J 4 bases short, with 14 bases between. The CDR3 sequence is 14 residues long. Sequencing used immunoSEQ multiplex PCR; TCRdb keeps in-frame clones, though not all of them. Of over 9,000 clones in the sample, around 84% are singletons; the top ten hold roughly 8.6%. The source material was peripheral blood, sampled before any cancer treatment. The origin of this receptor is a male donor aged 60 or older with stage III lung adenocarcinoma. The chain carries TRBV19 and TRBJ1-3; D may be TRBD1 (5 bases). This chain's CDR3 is CASIGPGLGNTIYF. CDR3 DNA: TGTGCCAGTATTGGGCCAGGGTTAGGAAACACCATATATTTT. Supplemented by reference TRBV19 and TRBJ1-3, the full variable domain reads DGGITQSPKYLFRKEGQNVTLSCEQNLNHDAMYWYRQDPGQGLRLIYYSQIVNDFQKGDIAEGYSVSREKKESFPLTVTSAQKNPTAFYLCASIGPGLGNTIYFGEGSWLTVV.